The 28 T cell receptor beta chains below all came from one sample that was sequenced in a study of CD8 T cells in ankylosing spondylitis. TCRdb passed the 5' RACE reads through MiXCR, listing each CDR3 protein once. The data hold roughly 150,000 distinct CDR3 sequences, with under 35% observed a single time. Sequenced: synovial fluid, either unsorted or a sorted T cell fraction (not recorded which). These receptors all come from a male donor with ankylosing spondylitis.

V and J are TRBV11-2 and TRBJ1-3, with a possible D match to TRBD1 (5 bases). The V and J ends lost 7 bases and 0 bases respectively, with 16 bases between them. The germline V gene encodes CDR1 SGHAT and CDR2 FQNNGV. The CDR3 runs 16 residues. This CDR3 reads CASTGSGGVSGNTIYF. CDR3 in DNA: TGTGCCAGCACGGGATCTGGGGGAGTCTCTGGAAACACCATATATTTT.

This clonotype showed up many times. The chain recombines TRBV27 with TRBJ1-4; no firm D call. The germline V and J ends were trimmed by 4 bases and 10 bases, with 16 bases remaining between them. CDR1 is MNHEY and CDR2 is SMNVEV in the germline V gene (reference sequence). The CDR3 consists of 14 residues. CDR3 residues: CASSSGDSSGKLFF. The CDR3 DNA sequence: TGTGCCAGCAGTTCCGGCGATTCCAGCGGAAAACTGTTTTTT.

This chain joins TRBV2 and TRBJ2-2, with unresolved D. The CDR3 consists of 14 residues. Germline CDR1 is SNHLY and CDR2 is FYNNEI. Trimming left V 4 bases short and J 0 bases short, with 6 bases between. The CDR3 protein is CASSANSNTGELFF. In nucleotides, the CDR3 is TGTGCCAGCAGTGCCAATTCGAACACCGGGGAGCTGTTTTTT.

The chain employs TRBV5-1 and TRBJ2-7; D unclear. The length of the CDR3 is 13 residues. Trimming stripped 3 bases from V and 6 bases from J, with 13 bases between. Germline assignment: CDR1 SGHRS and CDR2 YFSETQ. The CDR3 bases are TGCGCCAGCAGCTCCACGCCCGTGGCCGAGCAGTACTTC. It specifies CASSSTPVAEQYF.

This clonotype has only a few counts. This chain connects TRBV29-1 to TRBJ2-7; D tentatively fits TRBD1 or TRBD2 (5 bases each). The germline V and J ends were trimmed by 4 bases and 2 bases, with 12 bases remaining between them. The CDR3 sequence is 13 residues long. Germline V gene sequence: CDR1 SQVTM, CDR2 ANQGSEA. CDR3 region: CSVGWDGTYEQYF. The CDR3 DNA reads as TGCAGCGTTGGATGGGACGGTACCTACGAGCAGTACTTC.

V usage is TRBV12-3 or TRBV12-4 and J usage is TRBJ2-7, with a possible D match to TRBD1 (6 bases). The ends were cut back, 3 bases at V and 1 base at J, with 10 bases in the middle. This CDR3 spans 14 amino acids. The CDR3 coding sequence is TGTGCCAGCAGTTTCGCCGACAGGTCCTACGAGCAGTACTTC. This sequence encodes CASSFADRSYEQYF.

The sample holds many counts of this clonotype. V usage is TRBV7-2 and J usage is TRBJ2-7; the match to TRBD2 covers 7 bases. The CDR3 is made up of 15 amino acids. Germline assignment: CDR1 SGHTA and CDR2 FQGNSA. V was clipped by 5 bases and J by 2 bases; unmatched bases: 9. The CDR3 nucleotides are TGTGCCAGCAGCGCTGGGCTAGCGGAGACCTACGAGCAGTACTTC. It encodes CASSAGLAETYEQYF.

This clonotype was counted only a few times. The chain couples TRBV7-2 to TRBJ1-1; no clear D gene. This CDR3 has 14 residues. CDR1 is SGHTA and CDR2 is FQGNSA in the germline V gene. The V and J ends lost 7 bases and 1 base respectively, with 13 bases between them. The DNA of the CDR3 is TGTGCCAGCATCCAAATTTCCTCGAACACTGAAGCTTTCTTT. Its translation: CASIQISSNTEAFF.

This clonotype was seen many times. The V call is TRBV6-1, the J call TRBJ2-3; D gene unclear. Between the trimmed V and J ends, which lost 3 bases and 4 bases, there was a span of 5 bases. The CDR3 has 12 residues. CDR1 and CDR2 (germline): MNHNS, SASEGT. The CDR3 nucleotides read TGTGCCAGCAGTGATTGGGCAGATACGCAGTATTTT. This translates into CASSDWADTQYF.

This clonotype was seen a handful of times. V usage is TRBV20-1 and J usage is TRBJ2-1, with 10 bases aligning to TRBD2. The CDR3 consists of 13 residues. V shed 0 bases, J shed 15 bases, and the junction held 8 bases outside the gene matches. Germline loops: CDR1 DFQATT, CDR2 SNEGSKA (reference sequence). Here the CDR3 DNA reads TGCAGTGCTAGAGATGCAGCGGGAGGGCCGTTGTTCTTC. It encodes CSARDAAGGPLFF.

This clonotype was recorded many times. The J gene is TRBJ2-7, the V gene TRBV7-2; TRBD2 agrees at 10 bases. Germline CDR1 is SGHTA and CDR2 is FQGNSA. V dropped 1 base and J dropped 4; count of bases not matched to a gene: 4. CDR3 length equals 15 residues. CDR3 sequence: CASSLGAGGPYEQYF. CDR3 DNA sequence: TGTGCCAGCAGCTTAGGAGCGGGGGGGCCATACGAGCAGTACTTC.

This clonotype has only a few counts. The chain recombines TRBV2 with TRBJ2-5, with 7 bases identical to TRBD1. The ends lost 5 bases at V and 4 bases at J; junction bases unmatched: 7. The CDR3 covers 14 residues. The germline gives CDR1 SNHLY, CDR2 FYNNEI. The CDR3, as DNA: TGTGCCAGCAGTCGACAGGGTTTAGGAGAGACCCAGTACTTC. This encodes CASSRQGLGETQYF.

This clonotype was recorded at least ten times. V and J are TRBV7-9 and TRBJ1-1; TRBD1 matches 7 bases. The CDR3 spans 15 residues. The junction had 9 bases not matched to a gene; V was cut back by 2 bases and J by 6 bases. Looked up from germline, CDR1 is SEHNR and CDR2 is FQNEAQ (reference sequence). The CDR3 coding sequence is TGTGCCAGCAGCTTATGGCCGGCCGACAGGGCTGAAGCTTTCTTT. This gives the protein CASSLWPADRAEAFF.

This clonotype was counted a few times. The chain has TRBV4-2 and TRBJ2-4, with 8 bases that match TRBD2. The CDR3 consists of 14 residues. J lost 6 bases, V lost 8 bases, and 9 bases had no gene match. Germline CDR1 and CDR2: LGHNA and YNFKEQ. In DNA form, the CDR3 reads TGTGCCAGCGGGGTCGGGGGGGCGGGAAACATTCAGTACTTC. Encoded protein: CASGVGGAGNIQYF.

This clonotype was recorded a few times. V and J are TRBV9 and TRBJ2-3, with 10 bases aligning to TRBD2. Germline V CDR1 and CDR2: SGDLS, YYNGEE. V gave up 6 bases and J gave up 0 bases; unmatched junction bases: 7. The CDR3 extends over 16 amino acids. The CDR3 spells CASTQREGKSTDTQYF. CDR3 coding DNA: TGTGCCAGCACCCAGCGGGAGGGCAAAAGCACAGATACGCAGTATTTT.

This clonotype has just a few counts. The chain uses TRBV28 and TRBJ2-7, with D perhaps TRBD1 (5 bases). Germline values: CDR1 MDHEN, CDR2 SYDVKM. The CDR3 loop spans 16 amino acids. V gave up 2 bases and J gave up 3 bases, with 17 bases separating them. In nucleotides, the CDR3 is TGTGCCAGCAGTTTAGGGTGGAACCCAGGGAACTACGAGCAGTACTTC. It translates to CASSLGWNPGNYEQYF.

This clonotype was detected a few times. This rearrangement joins TRBV29-1 to TRBJ2-5, with TRBD1 as a possible D gene (7 bases). Germline V gene lookup returns CDR1 SQVTM and CDR2 ANQGSEA. Trimming left V 6 bases short and J 1 base short, with 18 bases between. CDR3 length: 15 amino acids. The CDR3 protein is CSVPNRGGIQETQYF. The CDR3 DNA reads TGCAGCGTCCCAAACAGGGGAGGAATCCAAGAGACCCAGTACTTC.

V is TRBV30 and J is TRBJ2-5; D gene ambiguous. This CDR3 is 13 amino acids long. Germline CDR1 GTSNPN, CDR2 SVGIG (reference sequence). In DNA, the CDR3 is TGTGCGGTCGGTGGGCTCCGGCAAGAGACCCAGTACTTC. As protein: CAVGGLRQETQYF.

This chain joins TRBV6-2 or TRBV6-3 and TRBJ1-1; D unclear. Germline CDR1 is MNHEY and CDR2 is SVGEGT. This CDR3 has 14 amino acids. Trimming cost V 7 bases and J 0 bases, with 12 bases left between them. The DNA for the CDR3 is TGTGCCAGCATCGAACGACTCATGAACACTGAAGCTTTCTTT. It codes for CASIERLMNTEAFF.

This clonotype was seen only a few times. This sequence joins TRBV11-2 and TRBJ1-1, with TRBD1 identical over 8 bases. Germline CDR1 is SGHAT and CDR2 is FQNNGV. The CDR3 has 14 amino acids. Trimming removed 7 bases from V and 4 bases from J; junction bases left unmatched: 8. This CDR3 reads CASNHQGAGTEAFF. The CDR3 bases are TGTGCCAGCAACCATCAGGGGGCTGGCACTGAAGCTTTCTTT.

This clonotype was seen a few times. The CDR3 DNA is TGCAGTGCTAAAGGACTAGCTCCGAACACCGGGGAGCTGTTTTTT. It specifies CSAKGLAPNTGELFF. The chain couples TRBV20-1 to TRBJ2-2; 8 nucleotides agree with TRBD2. J lost 0 bases, V lost 4 bases, and 4 bases had no gene match. The CDR3 runs to 15 residues. CDR1 DFQATT and CDR2 SNEGSKA come from the germline V gene (reference sequence).

The DNA of the CDR3 is TGCAGCGTTGAAGAAGGCCCTGTCGAGGGAGGTGAGCAGTTCTTC. Translated, it gives CSVEEGPVEGGEQFF. The V call is TRBV29-1, the J call TRBJ2-1, with D perhaps matching TRBD2 (6 bases). The germline V gene encodes CDR1 SQVTM and CDR2 ANQGSEA. Trimming took 0 bases from V and 9 from J, leaving 18 bases between them. The CDR3 totals 15 residues.

V gene TRBV2 combines with J gene TRBJ2-7, with TRBD2 identical over 7 bases. There are 17 residues in the CDR3. Per the germline V gene, CDR1 is SNHLY and CDR2 is FYNNEI. Losses at the gene ends were 6 bases for V and 3 bases for J; bases not matched to a gene: 17. CDR3 sequence (DNA): TGTGCCAGCAGATTGACTAGCCAATCCTTGAACCGCTACGAGCAGTACTTC. Its translation is CASRLTSQSLNRYEQYF.

V and J are TRBV12-3 or TRBV12-4 and TRBJ1-4; D is unresolved. The CDR3 contains 18 residues. The germline V and J ends were trimmed by 6 bases and 3 bases, with 23 bases remaining between them. The CDR3 nucleotides read TGTGCCAGCAGGGCCACGGGAAAAACATTCGGGGCTAATGAAAAACTGTTTTTT. Amino acid sequence: CASRATGKTFGANEKLFF.

CDR3 sequence reads: CSAARATDTQYF. DNA for the CDR3: TGCAGTGCTGCGCGCGCCACAGATACGCAGTATTTT. The gene calls are TRBV20-1 and TRBJ2-3, with unresolved D. In germline, CDR1 is DFQATT, CDR2 SNEGSKA (reference sequence). CDR3 length equals 12 residues. Trimming removed 5 bases at V and 2 bases at J, with 8 bases between.

This chain connects TRBV4-2 to TRBJ1-1; D not resolved. The CDR3 has 13 residues. Trimming pared 0 bases from V and 9 bases from J, leaving 11 bases between. In germline, CDR1 is LGHNA, CDR2 YNFKEQ. In DNA form, the CDR3 reads TGTGCCAGCAGCCAAGACCGGAACCGAAAAGCTTTCTTT. Translating gives CASSQDRNRKAFF.

V gene TRBV7-3 combines with J gene TRBJ2-3; 9 nucleotides align to TRBD2. The V gene end was trimmed by 5 bases and the J gene end by 5 bases; junction bases not matched to a gene: 8. This CDR3 region has 15 residues. The germline gives CDR1 SGHTA, CDR2 FQGTGA. The DNA for the CDR3 is TGTGCCAGCAGCAGTAGCGGGAGATTGGAAGATACGCAGTATTTT. It is translated as CASSSSGRLEDTQYF.

This clonotype was counted between two and nine times. This sequence joins TRBV27 and TRBJ1-3; D unclear. Trimming stripped 2 bases from V and 1 base from J, with 6 bases between. Looked up from germline, CDR1 is MNHEY and CDR2 is SMNVEV (reference sequence). The CDR3 has 14 residues. CDR3 DNA sequence: TGTGCCAGCAGTTTAAGAGGTTCTGGAAACACCATATATTTT. Residues: CASSLRGSGNTIYF.